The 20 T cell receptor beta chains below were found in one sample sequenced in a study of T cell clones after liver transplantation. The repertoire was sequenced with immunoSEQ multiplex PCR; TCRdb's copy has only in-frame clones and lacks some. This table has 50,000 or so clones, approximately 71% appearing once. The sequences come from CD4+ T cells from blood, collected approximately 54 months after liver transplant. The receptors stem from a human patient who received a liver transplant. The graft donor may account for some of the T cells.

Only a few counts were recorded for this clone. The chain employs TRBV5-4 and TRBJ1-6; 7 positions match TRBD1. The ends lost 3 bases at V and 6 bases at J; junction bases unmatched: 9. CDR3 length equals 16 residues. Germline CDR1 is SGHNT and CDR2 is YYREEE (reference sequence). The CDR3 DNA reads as TGTGCCAGCAGCTCACCCACGACAGGGCGTAATTCACCCCTCCACTTT. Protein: CASSSPTTGRNSPLHF.

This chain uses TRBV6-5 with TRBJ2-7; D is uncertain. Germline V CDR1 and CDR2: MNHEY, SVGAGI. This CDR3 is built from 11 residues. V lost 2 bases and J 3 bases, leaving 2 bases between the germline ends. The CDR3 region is CASSYLYEQYF. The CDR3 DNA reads TGTGCCAGCAGTTACCTCTACGAGCAGTACTTC.

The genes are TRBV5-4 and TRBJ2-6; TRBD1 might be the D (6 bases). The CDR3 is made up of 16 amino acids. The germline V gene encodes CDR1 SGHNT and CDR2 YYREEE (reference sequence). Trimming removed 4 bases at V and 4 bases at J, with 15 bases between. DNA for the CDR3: TGTGCCAGCAGCGACTCACAGGGTTCCGGGGCCAACGTCCTGACTTTC. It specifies CASSDSQGSGANVLTF. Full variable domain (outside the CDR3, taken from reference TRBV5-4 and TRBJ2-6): ETGVTQSPTHLIKTRGQQVTLRCSSQSGHNTVSWYQQALGQGPQFIFQYYREEENGRGNFPPRFSGLQFPNYSSELNVNALELDDSALYLCASSDSQGSGANVLTFGAGSRLTVL.

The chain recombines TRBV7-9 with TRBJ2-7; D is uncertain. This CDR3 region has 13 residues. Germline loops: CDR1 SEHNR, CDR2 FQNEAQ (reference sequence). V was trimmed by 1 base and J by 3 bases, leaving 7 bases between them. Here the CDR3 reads CASSLEIFYEQYF. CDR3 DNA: TGTGCCAGCAGCTTAGAGATTTTCTACGAGCAGTACTTC.

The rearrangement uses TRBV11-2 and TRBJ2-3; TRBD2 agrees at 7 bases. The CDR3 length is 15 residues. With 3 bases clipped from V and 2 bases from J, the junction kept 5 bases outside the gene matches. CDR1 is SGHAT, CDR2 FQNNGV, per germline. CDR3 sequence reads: CASSLSGGYTDTQYF. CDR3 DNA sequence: TGTGCCAGCAGCTTGTCGGGGGGATACACAGATACGCAGTATTTT.

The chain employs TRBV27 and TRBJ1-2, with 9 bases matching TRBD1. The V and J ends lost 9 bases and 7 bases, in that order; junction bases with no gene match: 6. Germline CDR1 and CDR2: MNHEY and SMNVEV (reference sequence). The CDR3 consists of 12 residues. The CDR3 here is CASNTGGSGYTF. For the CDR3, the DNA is TGTGCCAGTAACACAGGGGGCAGTGGCTACACCTTC.

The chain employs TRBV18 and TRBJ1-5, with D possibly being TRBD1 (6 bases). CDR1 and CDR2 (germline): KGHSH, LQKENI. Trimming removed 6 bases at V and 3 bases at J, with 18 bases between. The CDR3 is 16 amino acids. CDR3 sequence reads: CASSQGEGGNNQPQHF. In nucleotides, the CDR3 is TGTGCCAGCTCCCAAGGGGAAGGGGGGAACAATCAGCCCCAGCATTTT.

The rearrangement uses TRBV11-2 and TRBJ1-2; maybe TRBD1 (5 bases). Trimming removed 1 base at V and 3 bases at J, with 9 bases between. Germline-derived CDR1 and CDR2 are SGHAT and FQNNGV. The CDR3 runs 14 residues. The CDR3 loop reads CASSLGGTHYGYTF. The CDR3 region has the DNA TGTGCCAGCAGCTTAGGAGGGACCCACTATGGCTACACCTTC.

CDR3: CASSRVDKPMNKYF. The CDR3 DNA follows: TGTGCCAGTTCCCGGGTGGACAAGCCGATGAACAAGTATTTT. The rearrangement uses TRBV19 and TRBJ2-3; the D gene is possibly TRBD1 (5 bases). The V gene's germline CDR1 is LNHDA and CDR2 SQIVND (reference sequence). V was cut by 8 bases and J by 13 bases, with 25 bases left in between. This CDR3 is 14 amino acids long.

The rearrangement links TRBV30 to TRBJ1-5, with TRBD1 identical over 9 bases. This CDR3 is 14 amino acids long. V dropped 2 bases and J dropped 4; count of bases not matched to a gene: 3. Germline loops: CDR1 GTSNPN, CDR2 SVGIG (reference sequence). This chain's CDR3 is CAWSIGTGNQPQHF. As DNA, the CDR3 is TGTGCCTGGAGTATCGGGACAGGGAATCAGCCCCAGCATTTT. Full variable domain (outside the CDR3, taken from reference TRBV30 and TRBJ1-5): SQTIHQWPATLVQPVGSPLSLECTVEGTSNPNLYWYRQAAGRGLQLLFYSVGIGQISSEVPQNLSASRPQDRQFILSSKKLLLSDSGFYLCAWSIGTGNQPQHFGDGTRLSIL.

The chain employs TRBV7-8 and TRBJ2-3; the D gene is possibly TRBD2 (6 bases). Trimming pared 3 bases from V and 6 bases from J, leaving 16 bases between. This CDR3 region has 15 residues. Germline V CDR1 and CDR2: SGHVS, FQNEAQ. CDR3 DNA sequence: TGTGCCAGCAGCTTCCCCCCAGGACTATCTGATACGCAGTATTTT. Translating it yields CASSFPPGLSDTQYF.

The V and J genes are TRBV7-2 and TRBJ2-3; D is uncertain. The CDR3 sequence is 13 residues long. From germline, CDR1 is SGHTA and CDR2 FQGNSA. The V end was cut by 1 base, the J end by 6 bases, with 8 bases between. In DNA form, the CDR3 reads TGTGCCAGCAGCTTAGAGGTTTGGGATACGCAGTATTTT. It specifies CASSLEVWDTQYF.

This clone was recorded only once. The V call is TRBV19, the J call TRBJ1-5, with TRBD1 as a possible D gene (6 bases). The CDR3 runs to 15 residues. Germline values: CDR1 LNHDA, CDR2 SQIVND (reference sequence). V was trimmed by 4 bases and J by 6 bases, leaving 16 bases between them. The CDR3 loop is CASSTDRGASQPQHF. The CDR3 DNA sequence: TGTGCCAGTAGTACCGATAGGGGGGCAAGTCAGCCCCAGCATTTT. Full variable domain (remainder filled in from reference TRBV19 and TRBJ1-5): DGGITQSPKYLFRKEGQNVTLSCEQNLNHDAMYWYRQDPGQGLRLIYYSQIVNDFQKGDIAEGYSVSREKKESFPLTVTSAQKNPTAFYLCASSTDRGASQPQHFGDGTRLSIL.

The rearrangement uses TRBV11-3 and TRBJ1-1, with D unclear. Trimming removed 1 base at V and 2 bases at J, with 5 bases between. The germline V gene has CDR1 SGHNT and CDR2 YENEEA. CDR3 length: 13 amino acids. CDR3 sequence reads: CASSLARNTEAFF. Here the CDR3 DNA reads TGTGCCAGCAGCTTAGCCCGAAACACTGAAGCTTTCTTT.

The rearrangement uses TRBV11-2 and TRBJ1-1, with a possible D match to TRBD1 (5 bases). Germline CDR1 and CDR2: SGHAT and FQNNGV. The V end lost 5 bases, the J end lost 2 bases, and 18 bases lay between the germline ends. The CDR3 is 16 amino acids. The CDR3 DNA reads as TGTGCCAGCAGCCCGGGACGGAATCTACTTAACACTGAAGCTTTCTTT. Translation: CASSPGRNLLNTEAFF.

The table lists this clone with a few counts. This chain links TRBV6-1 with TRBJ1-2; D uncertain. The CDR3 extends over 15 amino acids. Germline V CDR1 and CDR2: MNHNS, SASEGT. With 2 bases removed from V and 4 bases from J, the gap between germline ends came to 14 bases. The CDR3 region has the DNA TGTGCCAGCAGTGAAACTGGAGGGCCGGTCTATGGCTACACCTTC. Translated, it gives CASSETGGPVYGYTF.

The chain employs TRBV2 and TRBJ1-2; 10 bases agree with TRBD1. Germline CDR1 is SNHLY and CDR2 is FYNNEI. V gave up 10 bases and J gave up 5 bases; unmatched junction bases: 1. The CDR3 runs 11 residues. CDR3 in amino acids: CATGQGYGYTF. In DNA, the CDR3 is TGTGCCACGGGACAGGGGTATGGCTACACCTTC.

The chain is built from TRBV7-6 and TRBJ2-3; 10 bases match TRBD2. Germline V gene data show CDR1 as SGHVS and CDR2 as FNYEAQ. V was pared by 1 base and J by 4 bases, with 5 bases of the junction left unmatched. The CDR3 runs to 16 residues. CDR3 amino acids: CASSLGASGGSDTQYF. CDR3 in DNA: TGTGCCAGCAGCTTAGGAGCTAGCGGGGGCTCAGATACGCAGTATTTT.

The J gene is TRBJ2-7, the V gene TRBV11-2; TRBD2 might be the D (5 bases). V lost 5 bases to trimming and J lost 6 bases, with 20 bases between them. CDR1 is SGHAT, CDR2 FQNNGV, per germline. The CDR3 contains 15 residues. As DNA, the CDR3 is TGTGCCAGCAGCCCCTCGGCGGGCATTTTGGGCGAGCAGTACTTC. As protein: CASSPSAGILGEQYF.

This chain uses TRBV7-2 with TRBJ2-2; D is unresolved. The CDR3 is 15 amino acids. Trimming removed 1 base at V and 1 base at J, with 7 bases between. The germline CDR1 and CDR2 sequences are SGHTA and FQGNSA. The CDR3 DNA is TGTGCCAGCAGCTTAGAGGGTCAGAACACCGGGGAGCTGTTTTTT. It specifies CASSLEGQNTGELFF.